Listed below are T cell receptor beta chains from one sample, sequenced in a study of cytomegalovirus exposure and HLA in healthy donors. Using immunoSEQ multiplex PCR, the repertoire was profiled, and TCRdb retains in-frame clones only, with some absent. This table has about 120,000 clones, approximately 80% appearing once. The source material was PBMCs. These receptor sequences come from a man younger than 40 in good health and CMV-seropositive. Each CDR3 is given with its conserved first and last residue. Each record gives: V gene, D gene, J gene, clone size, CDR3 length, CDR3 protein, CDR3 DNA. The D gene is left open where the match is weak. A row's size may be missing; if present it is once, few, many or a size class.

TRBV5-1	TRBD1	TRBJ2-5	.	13	CASSSGQGGTQYF	TGCGCCAGCAGCTCCGGACAGGGAGGGACCCAGTACTTC
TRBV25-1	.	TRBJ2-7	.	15	CASSEFARGVHEQYF	TGTGCCAGCAGTGAATTCGCCAGGGGGGTCCACGAGCAGTACTTC
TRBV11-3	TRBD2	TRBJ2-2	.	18	CASSTKGLLAGVTGELFF	TGTGCCAGCAGCACGAAGGGGCTCCTAGCGGGCGTCACCGGGGAGCTGTTTTTT
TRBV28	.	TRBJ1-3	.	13	CASSPGQGHTIYF	TGTGCCAGCAGTCCTGGCCAGGGTCACACCATATATTTT
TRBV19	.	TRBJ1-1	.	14	CASSLLQENTEAFF	TGTGCCAGTAGCCTACTTCAGGAAAACACTGAAGCTTTCTTT
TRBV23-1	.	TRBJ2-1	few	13	CASRGREYNEQFF	TGCGCCAGCAGAGGCCGGGAGTACAATGAGCAGTTCTTC
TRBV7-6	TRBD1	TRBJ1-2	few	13	CASSPTGVYGYTF	TGTGCCAGCAGCCCGACAGGGGTCTATGGCTACACCTTC
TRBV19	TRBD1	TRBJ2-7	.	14	CASSSRTGGYEQYF	TGTGCCAGTAGTTCACGGACAGGGGGTTACGAGCAGTACTTC
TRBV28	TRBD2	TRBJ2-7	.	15	CASSLSLAGGYEQYF	TGTGCCAGCAGTTTATCCCTAGCGGGGGGCTACGAGCAGTACTTC
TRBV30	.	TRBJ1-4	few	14	CAWRPGITAEKLFF	TGTGCCTGGAGGCCGGGTATAACGGCTGAAAAACTGTTTTTT
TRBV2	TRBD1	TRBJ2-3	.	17	CASSEGFPGTGTDTQYF	TGTGCCAGCAGTGAAGGTTTCCCCGGGACAGGGACAGATACGCAGTATTTT
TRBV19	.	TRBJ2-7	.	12	CASSRTGWEQYF	TGTGCCAGTAGTCGGACGGGATGGGAGCAGTACTTC
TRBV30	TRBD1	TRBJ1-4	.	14	CAWSGDRVNEKLFF	TGTGCCTGGAGCGGGGACAGGGTGAATGAAAAACTGTTTTTT
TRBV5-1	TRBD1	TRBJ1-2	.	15	CASSKGTGSGYGYTF	TGCGCCAGCAGCAAAGGGACAGGGTCGGGCTATGGCTACACCTTC
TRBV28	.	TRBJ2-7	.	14	CASSDRFRSYEQYF	TGTGCCAGCAGCGACAGGTTTCGCTCCTACGAGCAGTACTTC
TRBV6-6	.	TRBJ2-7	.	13	CASSYLQAYEQYF	TGTGCCAGCAGTTACTTGCAGGCCTACGAGCAGTACTTC
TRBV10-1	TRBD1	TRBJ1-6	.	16	CASSEPGQGFRSPLHF	TGCGCCAGCAGTGAGCCGGGACAGGGTTTTCGTTCACCCCTCCACTTT
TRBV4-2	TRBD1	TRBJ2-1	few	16	CASSQVTGGAGNEQFF	TGTGCCAGCAGCCAAGTGACAGGGGGCGCGGGCAATGAGCAGTTCTTC
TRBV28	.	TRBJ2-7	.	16	CASSPPDLRNSYEQYF	TGTGCCAGCAGTCCGCCGGATCTGAGGAACTCCTACGAGCAGTACTTC
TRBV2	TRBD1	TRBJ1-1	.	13	CADRRTGVTEAFF	TGTGCCGACCGACGGACAGGGGTCACTGAAGCTTTCTTT
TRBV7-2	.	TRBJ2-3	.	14	CASSVQGGPDTQYF	TGTGCCAGCAGCGTTCAGGGTGGCCCAGATACGCAGTATTTT
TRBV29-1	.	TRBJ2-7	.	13	CSVATSSSYEQYF	TGCAGCGTTGCGACAAGTAGCTCCTACGAGCAGTACTTC
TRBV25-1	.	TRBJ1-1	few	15	CASSDSARPDTEAFF	TGTGCCAGCAGTGACTCCGCGAGGCCCGACACTGAAGCTTTCTTT
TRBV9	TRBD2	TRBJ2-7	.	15	CASSVQAGPTYEQYF	TGTGCCAGCAGCGTACAAGCGGGACCGACCTACGAGCAGTACTTC
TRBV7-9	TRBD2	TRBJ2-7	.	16	CASSLSGLAGYYEQYF	TGTGCCAGCAGCTTATCGGGACTAGCGGGATACTACGAGCAGTACTTC
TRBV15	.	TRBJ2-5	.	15	CATSRRGRIQETQYF	TGTGCCACCAGCAGGCGGGGGCGCATACAAGAGACCCAGTACTTC
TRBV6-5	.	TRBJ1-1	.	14	CASSYYGRDTEAFF	TGTGCCAGCAGTTACTACGGGCGGGACACTGAAGCTTTCTTT
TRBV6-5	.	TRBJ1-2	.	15	CASSHRTAANSGYTF	TGTGCCAGCAGTCACCGGACTGCCGCAAACTCAGGCTACACCTTC
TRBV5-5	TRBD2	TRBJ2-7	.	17	CASSSPGLGFSTYEQYF	TGTGCCAGCAGTTCTCCGGGACTAGGATTTTCTACCTACGAGCAGTACTTC
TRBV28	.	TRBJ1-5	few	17	CASSILGGERSNQPQHF	TGTGCCAGCAGCATTTTGGGGGGGGAGAGAAGCAATCAGCCCCAGCATTTT
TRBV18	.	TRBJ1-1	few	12	CASSLILGEAFF	TGTGCCAGCTCACTGATACTCGGGGAGGCTTTCTTT
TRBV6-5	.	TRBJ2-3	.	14	CASSYLATTPVQYF	TGTGCCAGCAGTTACCTGGCGACTACCCCAGTGCAGTATTTT
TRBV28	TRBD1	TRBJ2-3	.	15	CASSFRDRHFDTQYF	TGTGCCAGCAGCTTCCGGGACAGGCATTTTGATACGCAGTATTTT
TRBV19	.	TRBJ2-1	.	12	CASSIRDNEQFF	TGTGCCAGTAGTATCCGGGACAATGAGCAGTTCTTC
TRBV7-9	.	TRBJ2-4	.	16	CASSPIMGRAKNSQYF	TGTGCCAGCAGCCCGATAATGGGGAGAGCCAAAAACAGTCAGTACTTC
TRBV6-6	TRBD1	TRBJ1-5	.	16	CASSIGTGGVNQPQHF	TGTGCCAGCAGCATAGGGACAGGGGGTGTCAATCAGCCCCAGCATTTT
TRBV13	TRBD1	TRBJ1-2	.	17	CASSRLGQGDFNYGYTF	TGTGCCAGCAGCCGACTAGGACAGGGGGATTTTAACTATGGCTACACCTTC
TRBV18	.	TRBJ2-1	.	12	CASSPTGNEQFF	TGTGCCAGCTCACCAACAGGGAATGAGCAGTTCTTC
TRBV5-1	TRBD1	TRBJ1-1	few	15	CASSFTTGGNTEAFF	TGCGCCAGCAGCTTTACGACAGGGGGGAACACTGAAGCTTTCTTT
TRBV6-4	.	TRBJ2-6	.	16	CASSDSWSPGANGLTF	TGTGCCAGCAGTGACTCATGGTCCCCTGGGGCCAACGGCCTGACTTTC
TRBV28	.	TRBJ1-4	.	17	CASSSTRTAATNEKLFF	TGTGCCAGCAGTTCTACACGGACAGCTGCAACTAATGAAAAACTGTTTTTT
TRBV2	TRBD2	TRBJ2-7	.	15	CASNPLAGGPHEQYF	TGTGCCAGCAACCCACTAGCGGGGGGGCCTCATGAGCAGTACTTC
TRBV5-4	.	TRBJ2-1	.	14	CASSWADSYNEQFF	TGTGCCAGCAGCTGGGCCGACTCCTACAATGAGCAGTTCTTC
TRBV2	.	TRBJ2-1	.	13	CASNWASSDEQFF	TGTGCCAGCAATTGGGCGTCTTCGGATGAGCAGTTCTTC
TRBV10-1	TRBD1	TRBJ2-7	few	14	CANGPRGHSYEQYF	TGCGCCAATGGGCCCAGGGGGCATTCCTACGAGCAGTACTTC
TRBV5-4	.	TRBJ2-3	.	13	CASSGTSTDTQYF	TGTGCCAGCAGCGGGACTAGCACAGATACGCAGTATTTT
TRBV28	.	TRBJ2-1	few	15	CASRPDPSPYNEQFF	TGTGCCAGCAGGCCAGATCCTAGCCCCTACAATGAGCAGTTCTTC
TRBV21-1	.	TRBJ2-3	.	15	CASSKVAEGPDTQYF	TGTGCCAGCAGCAAGGTAGCGGAGGGTCCAGATACGCAGTATTTT
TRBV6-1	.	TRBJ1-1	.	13	CASSELGRTEAFF	TGTGCCAGCAGTGAATTAGGGAGAACTGAAGCTTTCTTT
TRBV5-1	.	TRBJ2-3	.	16	CASSVSGISGVDTQYF	TGCGCCAGCAGCGTATCCGGGATATCGGGGGTAGATACGCAGTATTTT